Presented here are 10 T cell receptor beta chains from one specimen sequenced in a study of blood T cell repertoires in COVID-19. The assay was immunoSEQ multiplex PCR, and TCRdb's table has in-frame clones only and misses some. Among around 100,000 clones listed, over 75% were seen once. Sequencing used peripheral blood. The receptor source for this set is a woman in her 70s who had recovered from COVID-19.

The chain links TRBV19 to TRBJ1-3; TRBD1 aligns across 7 bases. Trimming removed 2 bases from V and 0 bases from J; junction bases left unmatched: 4. The V gene's germline CDR1 is LNHDA and CDR2 SQIVND (reference sequence). The CDR3 runs 16 residues. CDR3 protein: CASSIRGDSSGNTIYF. As DNA, the CDR3 is TGTGCCAGTAGTATAAGGGGGGACAGCTCTGGAAACACCATATATTTT.

This rearrangement joins TRBV6-2 or TRBV6-3 to TRBJ1-1; D uncertain. The germline CDR1 and CDR2 sequences are MNHEY and SVGEGT. This CDR3 is 17 amino acids long. V was shortened by 6 bases and J by 6 bases, with 26 bases between the two germline ends. Here the CDR3 DNA reads TGTGCCAGCAGCCCTCGCGAGGGCCGGCCGGGAATCTCTGAAGCTTTCTTT. It encodes CASSPREGRPGISEAFF.

The rearrangement joins TRBV5-6 to TRBJ2-1, with D perhaps matching TRBD2 (6 bases). Trimming pared 6 bases from V and 1 base from J, leaving 14 bases between. CDR1 and CDR2 (germline): SGHDT, YYEEEE. This CDR3 has 15 residues. The CDR3 coding sequence is TGTGCCAGCACCTTCGGGGGATGGTCCTACAATGAGCAGTTCTTC. This sequence encodes CASTFGGWSYNEQFF.

The V and J genes are TRBV29-1 and TRBJ2-5; 9 nucleotides match TRBD2. The V segment lost 6 bases and the J segment 5 bases; nucleotides outside the gene matches: 13. This CDR3 has 15 amino acids. The germline V gene has CDR1 SQVTM and CDR2 ANQGSEA. The CDR3 DNA sequence: TGCAGCGTCCGAGGGCCTAGCGGGGCCACGGAGACCCAGTACTTC. Protein product: CSVRGPSGATETQYF. The variable domain in full, with the rest retrieved from reference TRBV29-1 and TRBJ2-5, is SAVISQKPSRDICQRGTSLTIQCQVDSQVTMMFWYRQQPGQSLTLIATANQGSEATYESGFVIDKFPISRPNLTFSTLTVSNMSPEDSSIYLCSVRGPSGATETQYFGPGTRLLVL.

The V and J genes are TRBV6-2 or TRBV6-3 and TRBJ2-3; 7 bases align to TRBD2. The CDR3 consists of 15 residues. The ends lost 2 bases at V and 4 bases at J; junction bases unmatched: 6. The germline V gene has CDR1 MNHEY and CDR2 SVGEGT. CDR3 protein: CASSYVGGSADTQYF. The CDR3 DNA follows: TGTGCCAGCAGTTACGTGGGAGGGTCCGCAGATACGCAGTATTTT.

This chain uses TRBV29-1 with TRBJ2-3; 13 nucleotides line up with TRBD2. Germline CDR1 SQVTM, CDR2 ANQGSEA. The trim removed 6 bases at V and 1 base at J, leaving 4 bases unmatched. The CDR3 totals 15 residues. DNA of the CDR3: TGCAGCGTCATAGGACTAGCGGGAGGCACAGATACGCAGTATTTT. This encodes CSVIGLAGGTDTQYF.

The CDR3 loop is CASSLDRGLSGYTF. In DNA form, the CDR3 reads TGTGCCAGCAGCTTGGACAGGGGGCTTAGTGGCTACACCTTC. V gene TRBV5-4 combines with J gene TRBJ1-2; 9 nucleotides agree with TRBD1. Germline CDR1 reads SGHNT; CDR2 reads YYREEE (reference sequence). V lost 0 bases to trimming and J lost 7 bases; unmatched junction nucleotides: 4. The length of the CDR3 is 14 residues.

This clone has just one count. The CDR3 sequence is CASSRGGLAGGPTYNEQFF. The DNA for the CDR3 is TGTGCCAGCAGCCGAGGAGGGCTAGCGGGAGGACCCACCTACAATGAGCAGTTCTTC. The chain carries TRBV7-8 and TRBJ2-1, with 11 positions matching TRBD2. The junction had 14 bases not matched to a gene; V was cut back by 5 bases and J by 2 bases. The CDR3 totals 19 residues. CDR1 and CDR2 from the germline V gene are SGHVS and FQNEAQ.

The chain recombines TRBV29-1 with TRBJ1-5, with a tentative D call TRBD1 (5 bases). V gave up 6 bases and J gave up 7 bases, with 16 bases separating them. CDR1 is SQVTM, CDR2 ANQGSEA, per germline. The CDR3 loop spans 13 amino acids. The CDR3 nucleotides read TGCAGCGTCCTGGGCAGGGATGGGCAGCCCCAGCATTTT. Protein product: CSVLGRDGQPQHF.

This chain links TRBV5-1 with TRBJ2-1; 10 positions match TRBD2. The germline CDR1 and CDR2 sequences are SGHRS and YFSETQ. CDR3 length: 16 residues. V lost 0 bases, J lost 8 bases, and 8 bases stayed unmatched. The CDR3 region has the DNA TGCGCCAGCAGCTTGGCCTTAGCGGGGGGAGGATATGAGCAGTTCTTC. Translation gives CASSLALAGGGYEQFF.